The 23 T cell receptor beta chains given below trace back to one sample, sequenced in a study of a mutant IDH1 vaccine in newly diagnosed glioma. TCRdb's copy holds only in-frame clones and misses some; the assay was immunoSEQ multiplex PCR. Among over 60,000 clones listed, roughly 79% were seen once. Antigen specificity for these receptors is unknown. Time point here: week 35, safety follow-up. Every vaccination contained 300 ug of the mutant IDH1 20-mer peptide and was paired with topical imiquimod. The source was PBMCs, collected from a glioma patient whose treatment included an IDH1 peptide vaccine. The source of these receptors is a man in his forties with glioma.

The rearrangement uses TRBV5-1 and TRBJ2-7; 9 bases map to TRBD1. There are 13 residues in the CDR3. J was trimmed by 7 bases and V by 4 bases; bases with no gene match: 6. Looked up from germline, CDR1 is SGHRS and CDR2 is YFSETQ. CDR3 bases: TGCGCCAGCAGCCAGACAGGGGGATATGAGCAGTACTTC. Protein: CASSQTGGYEQYF.

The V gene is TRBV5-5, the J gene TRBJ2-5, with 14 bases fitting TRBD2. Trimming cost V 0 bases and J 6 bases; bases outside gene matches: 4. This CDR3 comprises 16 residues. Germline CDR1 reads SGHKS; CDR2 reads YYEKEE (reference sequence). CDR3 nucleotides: TGTGCCAGCAGCTTGGAAGGACTAGCGGGGGGAAAGACCCAGTACTTC. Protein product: CASSLEGLAGGKTQYF.

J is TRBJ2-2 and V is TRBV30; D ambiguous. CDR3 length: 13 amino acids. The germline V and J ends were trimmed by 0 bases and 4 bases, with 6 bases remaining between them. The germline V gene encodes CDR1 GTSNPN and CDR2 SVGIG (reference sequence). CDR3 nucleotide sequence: TGTGCCTGGAGTGTACAGTCCACCGGGGAGCTGTTTTTT. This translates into CAWSVQSTGELFF.

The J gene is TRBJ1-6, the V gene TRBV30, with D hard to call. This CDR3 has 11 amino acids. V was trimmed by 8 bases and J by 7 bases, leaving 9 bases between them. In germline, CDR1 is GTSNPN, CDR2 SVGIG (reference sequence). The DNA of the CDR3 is TGTGCCCAAGGAGAGAATTCACCCCTCCACTTT. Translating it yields CAQGENSPLHF.

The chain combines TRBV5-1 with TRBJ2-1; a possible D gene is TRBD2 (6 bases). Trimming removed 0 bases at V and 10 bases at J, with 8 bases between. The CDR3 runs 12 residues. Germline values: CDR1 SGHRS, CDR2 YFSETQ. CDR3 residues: CASSLVAGEQFF. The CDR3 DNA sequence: TGCGCCAGCAGCTTGGTGGCGGGGGAGCAGTTCTTC.

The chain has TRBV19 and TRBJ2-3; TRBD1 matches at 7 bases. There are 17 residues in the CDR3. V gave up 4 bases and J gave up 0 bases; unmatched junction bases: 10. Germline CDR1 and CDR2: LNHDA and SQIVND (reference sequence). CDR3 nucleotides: TGTGCCAGTAGTAACCTCCGACAGGGAACTAGCACAGATACGCAGTATTTT. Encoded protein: CASSNLRQGTSTDTQYF.

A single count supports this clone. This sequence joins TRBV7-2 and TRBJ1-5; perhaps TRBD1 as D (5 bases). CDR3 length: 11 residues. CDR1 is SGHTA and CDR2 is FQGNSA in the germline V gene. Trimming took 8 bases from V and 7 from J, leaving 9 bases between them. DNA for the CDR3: TGTGCCAGCGGGGGTGGCCAGCCCCAGCATTTT. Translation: CASGGGQPQHF.

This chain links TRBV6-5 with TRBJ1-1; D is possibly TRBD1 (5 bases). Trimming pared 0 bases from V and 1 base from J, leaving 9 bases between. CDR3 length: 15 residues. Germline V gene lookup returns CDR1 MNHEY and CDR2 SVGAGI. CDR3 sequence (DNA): TGTGCCAGCAGTTACTCGATCGGGGGGAACACTGAAGCTTTCTTT. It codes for CASSYSIGGNTEAFF.

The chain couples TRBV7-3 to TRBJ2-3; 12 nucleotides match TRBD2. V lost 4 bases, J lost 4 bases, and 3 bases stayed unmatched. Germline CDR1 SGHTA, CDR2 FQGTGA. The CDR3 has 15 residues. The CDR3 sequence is CASSSTSGRADTQYF. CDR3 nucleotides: TGTGCCAGCAGCTCGACTAGCGGGAGAGCAGATACGCAGTATTTT.

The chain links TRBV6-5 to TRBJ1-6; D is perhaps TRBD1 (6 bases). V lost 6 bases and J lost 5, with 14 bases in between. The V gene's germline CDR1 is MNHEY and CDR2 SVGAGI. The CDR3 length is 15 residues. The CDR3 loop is CASSRLAGDNSPLHF. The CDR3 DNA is TGTGCCAGCAGCCGTCTGGCAGGGGATAATTCACCCCTCCACTTT.

This CDR3 is CSAALGQGEEKLFF. The CDR3 DNA is TGCAGCGCTGCCCTCGGACAGGGAGAGGAAAAACTGTTTTTT. This rearrangement joins TRBV29-1 to TRBJ1-4; 8 bases are a match to TRBD1. Looked up from germline, CDR1 is SQVTM and CDR2 is ANQGSEA. The CDR3 runs 14 residues. The V and J ends lost 7 bases and 8 bases, in that order; junction bases with no gene match: 12.

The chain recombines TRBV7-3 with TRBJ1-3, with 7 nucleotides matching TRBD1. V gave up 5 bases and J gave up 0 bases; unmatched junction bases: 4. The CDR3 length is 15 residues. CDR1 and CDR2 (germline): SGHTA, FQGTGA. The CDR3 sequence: CASSAGQTSGNTIYF. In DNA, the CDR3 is TGTGCCAGCAGCGCGGGACAGACCTCTGGAAACACCATATATTTT.

The CDR3 bases are TGTGCCAGCAGCTCTAAGCAAGGAGGCTCCTACGAGCAGTACTTC. Translating gives CASSSKQGGSYEQYF. V gene TRBV7-9 combines with J gene TRBJ2-7, with D perhaps matching TRBD2 (5 bases). This CDR3 has 15 residues. V was clipped by 4 bases and J by 0 bases, with 13 bases between them. Germline V CDR1 and CDR2: SEHNR, FQNEAQ (reference sequence).

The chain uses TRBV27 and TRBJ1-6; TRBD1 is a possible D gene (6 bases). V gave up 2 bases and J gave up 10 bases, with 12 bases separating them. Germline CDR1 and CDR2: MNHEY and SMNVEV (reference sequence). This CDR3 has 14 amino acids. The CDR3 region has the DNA TGTGCCAGCAGTTTAAGCAGGGGAAGGTCACCCCTCCACTTT. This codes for CASSLSRGRSPLHF.

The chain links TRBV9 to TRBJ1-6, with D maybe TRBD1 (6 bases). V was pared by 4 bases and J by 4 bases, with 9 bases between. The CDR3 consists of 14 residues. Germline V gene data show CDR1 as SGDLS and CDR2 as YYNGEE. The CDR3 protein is CASSPGQYNSPLHF. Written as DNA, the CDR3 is TGTGCCAGCAGCCCAGGACAGTATAATTCACCCCTCCACTTT.

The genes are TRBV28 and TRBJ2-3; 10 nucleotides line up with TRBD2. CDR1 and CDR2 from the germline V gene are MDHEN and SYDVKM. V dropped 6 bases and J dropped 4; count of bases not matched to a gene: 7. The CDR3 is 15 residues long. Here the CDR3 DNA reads TGTGCCAGCAGGGAGCGGGAGGGCCGTGCAGATACGCAGTATTTT. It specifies CASREREGRADTQYF.

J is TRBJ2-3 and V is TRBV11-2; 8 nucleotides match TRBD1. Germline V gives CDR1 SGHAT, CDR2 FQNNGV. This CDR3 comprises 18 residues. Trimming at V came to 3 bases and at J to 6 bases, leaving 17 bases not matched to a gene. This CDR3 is CASSFNSAGRGHRDTQYF. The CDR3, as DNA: TGTGCCAGCAGCTTTAACTCGGCGGGCAGGGGGCATAGGGATACGCAGTATTTT.

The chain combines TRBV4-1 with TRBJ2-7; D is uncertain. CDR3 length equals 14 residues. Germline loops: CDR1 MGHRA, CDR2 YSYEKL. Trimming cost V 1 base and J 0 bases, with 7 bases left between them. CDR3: CASSQGQFSYEQYF. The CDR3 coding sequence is TGCGCCAGCAGCCAAGGGCAGTTCTCCTACGAGCAGTACTTC.

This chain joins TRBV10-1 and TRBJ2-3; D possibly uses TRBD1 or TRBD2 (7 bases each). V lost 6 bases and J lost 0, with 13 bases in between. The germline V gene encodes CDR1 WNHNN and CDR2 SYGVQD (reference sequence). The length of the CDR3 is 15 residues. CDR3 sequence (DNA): TGCGCCAGCAGCCCCAGGGGGGGAAGCACAGATACGCAGTATTTT. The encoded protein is CASSPRGGSTDTQYF.

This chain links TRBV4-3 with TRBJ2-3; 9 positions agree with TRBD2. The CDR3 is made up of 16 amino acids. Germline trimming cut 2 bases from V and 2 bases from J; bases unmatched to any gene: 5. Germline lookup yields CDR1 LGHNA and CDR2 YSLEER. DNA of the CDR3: TGCGCCAGCAGCCAAACCTGGACTAGCGCCACAGATACGCAGTATTTT. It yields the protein CASSQTWTSATDTQYF.

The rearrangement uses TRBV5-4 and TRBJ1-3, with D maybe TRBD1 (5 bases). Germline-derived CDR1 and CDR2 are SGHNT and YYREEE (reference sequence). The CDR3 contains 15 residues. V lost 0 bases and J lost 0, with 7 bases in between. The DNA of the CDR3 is TGTGCCAGCAGCTTGGGAGGGGACTCTGGAAACACCATATATTTT. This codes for CASSLGGDSGNTIYF. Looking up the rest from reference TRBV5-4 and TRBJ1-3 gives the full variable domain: ETGVTQSPTHLIKTRGQQVTLRCSSQSGHNTVSWYQQALGQGPQFIFQYYREEENGRGNFPPRFSGLQFPNYSSELNVNALELDDSALYLCASSLGGDSGNTIYFGEGSWLTVV.

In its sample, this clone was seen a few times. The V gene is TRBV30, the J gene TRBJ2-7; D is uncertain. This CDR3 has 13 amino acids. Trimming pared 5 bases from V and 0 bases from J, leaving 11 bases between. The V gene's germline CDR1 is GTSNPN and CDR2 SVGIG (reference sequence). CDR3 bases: TGTGCCTGGTGCTTCCCCTCCTCCTACGAGCAGTACTTC. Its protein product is CAWCFPSSYEQYF.

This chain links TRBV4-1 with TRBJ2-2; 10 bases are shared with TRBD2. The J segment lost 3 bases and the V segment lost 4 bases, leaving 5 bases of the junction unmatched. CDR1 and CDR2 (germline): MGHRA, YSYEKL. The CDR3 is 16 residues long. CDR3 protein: CASSLPSGGDTGELFF. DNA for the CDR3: TGCGCCAGCAGCCTGCCCAGCGGGGGGGACACCGGGGAGCTGTTTTTT.